This TCR beta chain appears in the sequencing data of a study of regulatory T cells in long-lasting Graves disease. Documented time point: newly diagnosed GD, antithyroid drugs for less than 3 months. PBMC RNA served as the TCR library source. A few counts support this clonotype. Arm-PCR of CDR3 regions with iRepertoire HTBI primers generated TCR beta libraries. The authors' processing: Sequenced samples collectively carried 55 to 80 TRBV and 12 to 15 TRBJ segments. TCRdb itself ran the multiplex PCR reads through MiXCR, one entry per CDR3 protein. None of the V and J calls come from the authors' own analysis; TCRdb made them. The profile shows a few hundred thousand distinct CDR3 sequences, approximately 16% of them singletons. V shed 2 bases, J shed 7 bases, and the junction held 19 bases outside the gene matches. The CDR3 extends over 19 amino acids. Germline values: CDR1 SGHRS, CDR2 YFSETQ. The data were also submitted as part of a second study, on T cells in Graves' hyperthyroidism and ophthalmopathy.

This specimen consisted of peripheral blood mononuclear cells (PBMCs), obtained at new diagnosis, from a patient treated with antithyroid drugs. The chain links TRBV5-1 to TRBJ2-1; 9 bases are a match to TRBD2. The sequence came from a woman in her thirties or forties with Graves disease. The CDR3 protein is CASSFPTRLADEGRNEQFF. For the CDR3, the DNA is TGCGCCAGCAGCTTTCCGACTCGACTAGCGGACGAGGGGAGGAATGAGCAGTTCTTC.